This entry lists 15 T cell receptor beta chains sequenced from one sample in a study of T cells in women clearing cervical HPV infection (dated by TCRdb to 2016 to 2019). The library was built by means of the immunoSEQ multiplex PCR assay. The table comes from immuneACCESS by way of TCRdb, which keeps in-frame sequences with V and J called. Part of the clones is missing from these tables; in studies checked, under half for an unresolved V gene and the rest for unknown reasons. The sample's table covers more than 25,000 clones. The top ten clones comprise about 7.8% of the sample. Material for sequencing was blood buffy coat. These receptors all come from a woman aged 18 to 75 with a cervical HPV16 infection that either progressed to CIN3+ or cleared (not recorded which).

A remark on this clone: The sequence runs out 3 residues before the end of the CDR3; the remainder is reconstructed from the germline J gene. The chain employs TRBV30 and TRBJ2-3; D possibly corresponds to TRBD1 (6 bases). V lost 3 bases and J 5 bases, leaving 12 bases between the germline ends. The length of the CDR3 is 13 residues. From germline, CDR1 is GTSNPN and CDR2 SVGIG (reference sequence). The part of the CDR3 DNA that was read is TGTGCCTGGAGCCCACAGGGAAGAGATACG. As protein: CAWSPQGRDT. The whole CDR3 sequence is CAWSPQGRDTQYF.

In regard to this clone: Sequencing ends 3 residues short of the CDR3 end; the germline J gene provides the rest. V and J are TRBV7-3 and TRBJ2-1; D unresolved. The germline gives CDR1 SGHTA, CDR2 FQGTGA. The CDR3 has 13 amino acids. V was pared by 2 bases and J by 5 bases, with 7 bases between. CDR3 bases read: TGTGCCAGCAGCTTAGGGCTACACAATGAG. Encoded protein: CASSLGLHNE. The whole CDR3 is CASSLGLHNEQFF.

A word on this clone: The read ends 3 residues before the CDR3 terminus; that terminus is restored from the germline J gene. The chain joins TRBV20-1 to TRBJ2-7; no clear D gene. The CDR3 has 13 residues. Trimming took 4 bases from V and 3 from J, leaving 13 bases between them. Germline V gives CDR1 DFQATT, CDR2 SNEGSKA (reference sequence). The CDR3 bases that were read are TGCAGTGCTACTTCCCTTGGGCACTACGAG. It yields the protein CSATSLGHYE. The CDR3 in full is CSATSLGHYEQYF.

In regard to this clone: Read coverage stops 3 residues before the CDR3 terminus; the germline J gene supplies the remainder. V is TRBV27 and J is TRBJ2-5; 7 bases agree with TRBD2. Germline loops: CDR1 MNHEY, CDR2 SMNVEV (reference sequence). The trim removed 4 bases at V and 1 base at J, leaving 3 bases unmatched. This CDR3 is built from 14 residues. The CDR3 DNA, read in part, is TGTGCCAGCAGTTCGTGGGGGGGCCAAGAGACC. This sequence encodes CASSSWGGQET. The whole CDR3 reads CASSSWGGQETQYF.

As regards this clone: The read stops 3 residues short of the end of the CDR3; the missing end is completed from the germline J gene. The V and J genes are TRBV5-1 and TRBJ2-7; the D is unclear. Germline loops: CDR1 SGHRS, CDR2 YFSETQ. Trimming took off 4 bases at V and 3 bases at J, with 20 bases between the two ends. The CDR3 runs 16 residues. CDR3 amino acids: CASSPGLTGPDYEQYF. The sequenced CDR3 bases are TGCGCCAGCAGCCCTGGGCTAACCGGCCCTGACTACGAG.

Worth noting for this clone: Sequencing ends 3 residues short of the CDR3 end; the germline J gene provides the rest. The chain couples TRBV5-1 to TRBJ2-1; the match to TRBD2 covers 15 bases. Germline values: CDR1 SGHRS, CDR2 YFSETQ. V shed 4 bases, J shed 7 bases, and the junction held 12 bases outside the gene matches. The CDR3 contains 18 residues. The part of the CDR3 DNA that was read is TGCGCCAGCAGCCCCGGACTAGCGGGAGGGCCAGGGAGTAATGAG. This translates into CASSPGLAGGPGSNE. The full CDR3 reads CASSPGLAGGPGSNEQFF.

On this clone: The read is 3 residues too short to cover the CDR3 end, so that end is filled in from the germline J gene. This chain joins TRBV7-8 and TRBJ1-6; possibly TRBD1 for D (6 bases). The CDR3 sequence is 16 residues long. The V gene lost 1 base and the J gene lost 5 bases, with 12 bases spanning the gap. CDR1 is SGHVS, CDR2 FQNEAQ, per germline. The sequenced part of the CDR3 DNA is TGTGCCAGCAGCTTAGTTGCAGGGGCGGATAATTCACCC. It translates to CASSLVAGADNSP. The entire CDR3 sequence reads CASSLVAGADNSPLHF.

A note on this clone: The read comes to an end 3 residues before the CDR3 does, leaving the germline J gene to fill in the end. The J gene is TRBJ2-2, the V gene TRBV20-1, with 11 nucleotides matching TRBD2. This CDR3 has 17 residues. The ends lost 3 bases at V and 1 base at J; junction bases unmatched: 7. CDR1 is DFQATT, CDR2 SNEGSKA, per germline (reference sequence). This CDR3 reads CSASGETSGENTGELFF. The CDR3 bases that were read are TGCAGTGCTAGCGGGGAGACTAGCGGGGAGAACACCGGGGAG.

As to this clone: The CDR3 end lies 3 residues beyond the end of the read and is filled in from the germline J gene. The rearrangement joins TRBV7-2 to TRBJ1-2; 9 bases fit TRBD1. Germline V lookup: CDR1 SGHTA, CDR2 FQGNSA. The CDR3 has 12 residues. Partial CDR3 DNA: TGTGCCAGCAGCTTTGGGACAGGGCCC. It encodes CASSFGTGP. The complete CDR3 reads CASSFGTGPYTF.

In regard to this clone: The CDR3 end is not reached by the read, which stops 3 residues before it; the germline J gene fills it in. The chain employs TRBV13 and TRBJ1-3; D unresolved. Germline CDR1 and CDR2: PRHDT and FYEKMQ (reference sequence). CDR3 size: 18 residues. Deletions cut 0 bases from V and 0 bases from J, with 15 bases between. CDR3 DNA (partial): TGTGCCAGCAGCTTAGGCTACGTTAGCGGCAGCTCTGGAAACACC. This translates into CASSLGYVSGSSGNT. In full, the CDR3 is CASSLGYVSGSSGNTIYF.

Points on this clone: The read stops 3 residues short of the end of the CDR3; the missing end is completed from the germline J gene. The J gene is TRBJ2-5, the V gene TRBV2, with D possibly being TRBD2 (6 bases). This CDR3 region has 13 residues. The germline V gene has CDR1 SNHLY and CDR2 FYNNEI. Trimming removed 5 bases from V and 1 base from J, with 8 bases in between. CDR3 sequence reads: CASSIAVQETQYF. The part of the CDR3 DNA that was read is TGTGCCAGCAGTATAGCGGTCCAAGAGACC.

On this clone itself: The observed sequence ends 3 residues before the CDR3 terminus, with the missing tail filled in from the germline J gene. This chain links TRBV20-1 with TRBJ2-1; 11 positions agree with TRBD2. Per germline, CDR1 DFQATT and CDR2 SNEGSKA (reference sequence). V was pared by 5 bases and J by 7 bases, with 10 bases of the junction left unmatched. This CDR3 region has 15 residues. This CDR3 reads CSAPYSGRARNEQFF. The sequenced part of the CDR3 DNA is TGCAGTGCTCCGTATAGCGGGAGGGCCAGGAATGAG.

In regard to this clone: The read gets to within 3 residues of the CDR3 end, and the germline J gene fills in the rest. V is TRBV5-1 and J is TRBJ1-5, with D maybe TRBD1 (5 bases). V was cut by 4 bases and J by 3 bases, with 11 bases left in between. CDR3 size: 14 residues. From germline, CDR1 is SGHRS and CDR2 YFSETQ. The CDR3 spells CASSLDSINQPQHF. The covered CDR3 bases are TGCGCCAGCAGCCTTGACAGTATCAATCAGCCC.

CDR3: CASSFRNMNTEAFF. The CDR3 DNA, read in part, is TGTGCCAGCAGTTTCAGGAACATGAACACTGAA. The chain recombines TRBV28 with TRBJ1-1; D is uncertain. Read data end 3 residues before the CDR3 end; the end is taken from the germline J gene. Germline V gene lookup returns CDR1 MDHEN and CDR2 SYDVKM. The CDR3 runs 14 residues. V lost 3 bases, J lost 0 bases, and 8 bases lay in between.

To note about this clone: Read coverage stops 3 residues before the CDR3 terminus; the germline J gene supplies the remainder. The chain links TRBV5-1 to TRBJ2-2; D unresolved. The CDR3 spans 14 residues. The V end was cut by 1 base, the J end by 3 bases, with 7 bases between. CDR1 and CDR2 (germline): SGHRS, YFSETQ. CDR3 bases read: TGCGCCAGCAGCTTGTGGCGGTACACCGGGGAG. As protein: CASSLWRYTGE. Given in full, the CDR3 is CASSLWRYTGELFF.